This T cell receptor beta chain was sequenced during a study of vaccination and CD4 T cells after COVID-19. Study conclusions and caveats: Early post-infection timepoints were not included, and relatively few convalescent patients were studied.

The CDR3 extends over 15 amino acids. Germline CDR1 and CDR2: SGDLS and YYNGEE. Trimming took 1 base from V and 6 from J, leaving 11 bases between them. About this clonotype itself: Its target is unknown.

Indicated treatment: approximately nine-day PBMC culture with coronavirus spike peptide pools or control peptides (ViraFEST assay). After expanding antigen-specific T cells with peptide pools, ViraFEST sequenced their TCRs. PCR positivity was dated March to December 2020, before US Alpha, Beta and Delta variants. With the Oncomine TCR Beta short-read assay, DNA from cultured CD4+ T cells was sequenced. Via MiXCR, TCRdb re-called the PCR reads, giving one row per CDR3 protein. The sample lists 14,000 or so distinct CDR3 sequences; about 29% were seen once. V usage is TRBV9 and J usage is TRBJ1-6; no definite D call. This receptor was taken from a human donor with COVID-19. Sample: cultured CD4+ T cells from blood. The CDR3 DNA reads as TGTGCCAGCAGCGTAACCATGGACGGTAATTCACCCCTCCACTTT. The encoded protein is CASSVTMDGNSPLHF.